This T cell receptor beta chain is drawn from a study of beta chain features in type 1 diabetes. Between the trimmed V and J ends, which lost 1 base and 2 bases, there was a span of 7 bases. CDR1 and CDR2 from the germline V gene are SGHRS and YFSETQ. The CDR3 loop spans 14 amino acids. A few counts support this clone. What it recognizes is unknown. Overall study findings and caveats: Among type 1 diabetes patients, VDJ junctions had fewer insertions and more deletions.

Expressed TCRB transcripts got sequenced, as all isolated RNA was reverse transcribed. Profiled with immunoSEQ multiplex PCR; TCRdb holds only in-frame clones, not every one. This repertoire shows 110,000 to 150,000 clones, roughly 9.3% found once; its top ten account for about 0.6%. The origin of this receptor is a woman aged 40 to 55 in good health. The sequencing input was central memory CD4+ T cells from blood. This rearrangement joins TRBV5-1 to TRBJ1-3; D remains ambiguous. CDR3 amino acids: CASSLTDTGNTIYF. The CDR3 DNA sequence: TGCGCCAGCAGCTTGACAGACACTGGAAACACCATATATTTT.